This T cell receptor (beta chain) was sequenced during a study of cytomegalovirus exposure and HLA in healthy donors. This clone was observed once. Its specificity is unknown. Study results and limitations: Accurate prediction of HLA-A and HLA-B alleles (for most subjects) was reportedly achieved from TCR beta sequences. Within an earlier analysis, most TCR beta V segments proved productive either about 87% or about 30% of the time.

Trimming took off 6 bases at V and 6 bases at J, with 15 bases between the two ends. The germline V gene encodes CDR1 SGHTA and CDR2 FQGNSA. This CDR3 has 14 amino acids. Despite likely unrecorded immune exposures, the donors were nominally healthy at the time of sampling. With 60 Vbeta and 13 Jbeta primers, the PCR was carried out. Profiling relied on immunoSEQ multiplex PCR, and the TCRdb table lists in-frame clones only, not all of them. The sample lists some 180,000 clones, approximately 85% occurring once. The sample was PBMCs. The receptor comes from a man younger than 45 in good health and CMV-seropositive. The chain couples TRBV7-2 to TRBJ2-1; a weak D match, TRBD1 (6 bases). CDR3 sequence (DNA): TGTGCCAGCAGGGACAGCCTCCTCATCAATGAGCAGTTCTTC. Protein sequence: CASRDSLLINEQFF.